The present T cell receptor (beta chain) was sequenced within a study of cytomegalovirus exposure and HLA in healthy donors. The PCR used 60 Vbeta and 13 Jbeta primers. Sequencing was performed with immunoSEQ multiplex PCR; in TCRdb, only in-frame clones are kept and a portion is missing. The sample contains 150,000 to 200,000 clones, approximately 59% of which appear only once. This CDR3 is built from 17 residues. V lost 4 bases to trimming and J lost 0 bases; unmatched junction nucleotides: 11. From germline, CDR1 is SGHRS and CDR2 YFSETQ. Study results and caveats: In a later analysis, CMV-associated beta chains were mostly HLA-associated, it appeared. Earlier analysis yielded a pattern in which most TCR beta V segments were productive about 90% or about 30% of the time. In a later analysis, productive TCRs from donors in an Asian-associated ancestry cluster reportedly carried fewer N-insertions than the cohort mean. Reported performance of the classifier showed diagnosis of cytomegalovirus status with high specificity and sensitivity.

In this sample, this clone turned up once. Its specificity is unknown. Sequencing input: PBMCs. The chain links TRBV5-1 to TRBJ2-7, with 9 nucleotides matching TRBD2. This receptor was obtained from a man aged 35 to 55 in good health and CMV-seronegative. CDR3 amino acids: CASSGGSASGASYEQYF. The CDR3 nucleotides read TGCGCCAGCAGCGGGGGGTCGGCTAGCGGGGCCTCCTACGAGCAGTACTTC.